This TCR beta chain was profiled in a study of regulatory T cells in long-lasting Graves disease. Time point specified: newly diagnosed GD, antithyroid drugs for less than 3 months. PBMC RNA was the source of the TCR library. Points on this clonotype: This could be a read error, since a much larger clone is one nucleotide away.

Through Arm-PCR of CDR3 regions and iRepertoire HTBI primers, TCR beta libraries were built. TCRdb re-called the multiplex PCR reads through MiXCR, storing one row per CDR3 protein. The sample holds fewer than 450,000 distinct CDR3 sequences; over 12% are singletons and the top ten take about 8.2%. The CDR3 has 16 amino acids. Trimming shortened V by 0 bases and J by 6 bases, and 18 bases separated the two germline ends. In germline, CDR1 is DFQATT, CDR2 SNEGSKA (reference sequence). The same data also contributed to another study, on T cells in Graves' hyperthyroidism and ophthalmopathy. From that report: Carried out on the TCR CDR3, a first-round RT-PCR used the HTBI primer set.

The V gene is TRBV20-1, the J gene TRBJ1-5, with D tentatively TRBD1 (5 bases). The origin of this receptor is a woman in her 40s with Graves disease. The specimen was peripheral blood mononuclear cells (PBMCs), collected at new diagnosis, from a patient treated with antithyroid drugs. CDR3 DNA: TGCAGTGCTAGAGATTTGATGACGGGGGGAAGTCAGCCCCAGCATTTT. Protein sequence: CSARDLMTGGSQPQHF.